These T cell receptor beta chains were read from a single sample in a study of blood T cell repertoires in COVID-19. Assay: immunoSEQ multiplex PCR; the TCRdb copy retains only in-frame clones and omits some. The sample lists more than 250,000 clones, around 88% occurring once. Sequencing was carried out using PBMCs or T cells enriched from blood (not recorded which). Every receptor here comes from a woman aged 40-49 years who had recovered from COVID-19. CDR3s include the opening cysteine and the closing phenylalanine or tryptophan. A D gene is named only where the DNA matches it firmly. Not all rows give a size; the values are once, few, many and, for expanded clones, a class.

d_call,v_call,clone_size,j_call,cdr3_aa,cdr3_nt
-,TRBV6-5,-,TRBJ2-7,CASRPRRGDYEQYF,TGTGCCAGCAGACCCCGGCGGGGCGACTACGAGCAGTACTTC
TRBD1,TRBV3-1/TRBV3-2,-,TRBJ2-1,CASSQEDRGNYNEQFF,TGTGCCAGCAGCCAAGAGGACAGGGGGAATTACAATGAGCAGTTCTTC
-,TRBV12-3/TRBV12-4,-,TRBJ2-1,CASSLGEINEQFF,TGTGCCAGCAGTTTGGGAGAAATCAATGAGCAGTTCTTC
TRBD1,TRBV4-1,-,TRBJ1-1,CASTRTGVNTEAFF,TGCGCCAGCACCCGGACAGGAGTGAACACTGAAGCTTTCTTT
-,TRBV20-1,-,TRBJ1-1,CSARAPGEAFF,TGCAGTGCTAGAGCGCCGGGGGAAGCTTTCTTT
-,TRBV30,-,TRBJ1-1,CAWSPGLKAFF,TGTGCCTGGAGTCCAGGGTTGAAAGCTTTCTTT
-,TRBV7-9,-,TRBJ2-1,CASSLRFGDEQFF,TGTGCCAGCAGCCTTAGGTTCGGAGATGAGCAGTTCTTC
-,TRBV7-8,-,TRBJ2-7,CASSLETTRRYEQYF,TGTGCCAGCAGCTTAGAAACCACTCGGAGGTACGAGCAGTACTTC
TRBD2,TRBV28,-,TRBJ2-7,CASRPHDGTSTYEQYF,TGTGCCAGCAGACCGCACGACGGGACTAGCACCTACGAGCAGTACTTC
TRBD1,TRBV6-2/TRBV6-3,-,TRBJ1-6,CASSVPPQTGQGLQNSPLHF,TGTGCCAGCAGCGTCCCACCCCAGACGGGACAGGGGCTTCAGAATTCACCCCTCCACTTT
TRBD1,TRBV28,-,TRBJ1-4,CASSFGQEDEKLFF,TGTGCCAGCAGTTTCGGACAGGAGGATGAAAAACTGTTTTTT
-,TRBV19,few,TRBJ2-7,CASREAKAYEQYF,TGTGCCAGTAGGGAAGCGAAAGCCTACGAGCAGTACTTC
-,TRBV6-2/TRBV6-3,-,TRBJ2-3,CASSYGQTTDTQYF,TGTGCCAGCAGTTACGGACAGACCACAGATACGCAGTATTTT